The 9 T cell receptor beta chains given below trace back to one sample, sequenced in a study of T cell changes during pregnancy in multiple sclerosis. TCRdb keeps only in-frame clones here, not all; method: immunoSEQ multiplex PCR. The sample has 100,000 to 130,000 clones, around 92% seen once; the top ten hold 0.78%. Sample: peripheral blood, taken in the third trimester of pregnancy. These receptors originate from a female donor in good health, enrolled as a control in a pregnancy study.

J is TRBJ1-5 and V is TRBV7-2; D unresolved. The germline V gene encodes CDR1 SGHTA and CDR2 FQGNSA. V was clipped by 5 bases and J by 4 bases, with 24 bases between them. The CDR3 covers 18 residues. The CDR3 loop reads CASSPRGQVSGLNQPQHF. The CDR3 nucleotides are TGTGCCAGCAGCCCCAGAGGCCAGGTTTCGGGGTTAAATCAGCCCCAGCATTTT. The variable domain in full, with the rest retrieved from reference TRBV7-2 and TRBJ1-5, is GAGVSQSPSNKVTEKGKDVELRCDPISGHTALYWYRQSLGQGLEFLIYFQGNSAPDKSGLPSDRFSAERTGGSVSTLTIQRTQQEDSAVYLCASSPRGQVSGLNQPQHFGDGTRLSIL.

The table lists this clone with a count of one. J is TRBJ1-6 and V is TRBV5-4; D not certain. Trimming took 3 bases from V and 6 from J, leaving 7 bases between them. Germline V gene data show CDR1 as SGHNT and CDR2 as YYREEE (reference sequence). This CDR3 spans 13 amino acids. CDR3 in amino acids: CASSYRGNSPLHF. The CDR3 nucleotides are TGTGCCAGCAGCTACCGGGGTAATTCACCCCTCCACTTT.

CDR3 amino acids: CASSSRDRGDNYGYTF. CDR3 sequence (DNA): TGTGCCAGCAGTTCCCGGGACAGGGGCGACAACTATGGCTACACCTTC. The chain links TRBV6-5 to TRBJ1-2, with 10 bases aligning to TRBD1. The CDR3 covers 16 residues. The junction had 7 bases not matched to a gene; V was cut back by 4 bases and J by 2 bases. In germline, CDR1 is MNHEY, CDR2 SVGAGI.

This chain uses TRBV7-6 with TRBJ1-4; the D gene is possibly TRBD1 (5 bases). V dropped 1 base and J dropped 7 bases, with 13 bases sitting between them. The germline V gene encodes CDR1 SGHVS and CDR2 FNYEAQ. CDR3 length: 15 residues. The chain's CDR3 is CASSLDDGQSEKLFF. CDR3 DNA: TGTGCCAGCAGCTTAGACGATGGACAATCTGAAAAACTGTTTTTT.

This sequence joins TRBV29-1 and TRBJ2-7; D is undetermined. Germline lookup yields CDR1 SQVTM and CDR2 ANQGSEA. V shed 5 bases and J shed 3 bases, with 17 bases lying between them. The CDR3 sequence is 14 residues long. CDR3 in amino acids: CSVRTVSSSYEQYF. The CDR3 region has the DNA TGCAGCGTTCGAACAGTTTCCTCAAGCTACGAGCAGTACTTC.

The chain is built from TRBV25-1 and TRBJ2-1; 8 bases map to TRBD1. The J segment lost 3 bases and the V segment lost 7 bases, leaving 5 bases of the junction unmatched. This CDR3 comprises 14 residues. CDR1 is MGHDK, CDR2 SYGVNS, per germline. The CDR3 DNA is TGTGCCAGCAATACAGGGGGGAGCTACAATGAGCAGTTCTTC. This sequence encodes CASNTGGSYNEQFF.

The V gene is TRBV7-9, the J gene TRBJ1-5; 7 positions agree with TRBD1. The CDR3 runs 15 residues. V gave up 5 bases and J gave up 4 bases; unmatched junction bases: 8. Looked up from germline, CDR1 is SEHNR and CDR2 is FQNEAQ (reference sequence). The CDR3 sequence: CASSATGALNQPQHF. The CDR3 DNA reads TGTGCCAGCAGCGCTACAGGGGCCCTAAATCAGCCCCAGCATTTT.

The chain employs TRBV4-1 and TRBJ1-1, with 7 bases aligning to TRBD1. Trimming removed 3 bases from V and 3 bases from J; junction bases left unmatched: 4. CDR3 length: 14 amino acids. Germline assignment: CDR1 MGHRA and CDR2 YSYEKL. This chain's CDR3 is CASSQDRIYTEAFF. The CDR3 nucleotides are TGCGCCAGCAGCCAGGACAGGATCTACACTGAAGCTTTCTTT.

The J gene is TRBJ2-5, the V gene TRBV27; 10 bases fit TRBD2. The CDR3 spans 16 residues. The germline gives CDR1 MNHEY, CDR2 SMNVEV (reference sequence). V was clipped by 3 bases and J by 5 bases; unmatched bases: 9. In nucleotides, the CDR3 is TGTGCCAGCAGTTTCGGGGCTAGCGGGGGTTGGGAGACCCAGTACTTC. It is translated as CASSFGASGGWETQYF.